The entry below gives a single TCR beta chain sequence along with its context. The CDR3 is 12 residues long. The ends were cut back, 5 bases at V and 1 base at J, with 5 bases in the middle. CDR1 is MNHNS, CDR2 SASEGT, per germline. As handled by the study authors: Counts of nucleated cells, estimated from reference gene primer amplification, were obtained. Using immunoSEQ multiplex PCR, the repertoire was profiled, and TCRdb retains in-frame clones only, with some absent. That table gives V, J and clone size, and the DNA gave D and trimming. The table includes approximately 110,000 clones, approximately 80% detected once. This specimen comes from a study of blood T cell repertoires in COVID-19. On the study more broadly: Sites across the United States, Italy and Spain contributed samples from acute and convalescent COVID-19. Sources were T cells, B-cell-depleted T cells, or PBMCs; the material itself was cDNA or gDNA.

The sequence was obtained from a man between 65 and 85 years old with active or convalescent COVID-19. Sequences were obtained from peripheral blood. V and J are TRBV6-1 and TRBJ1-1; the D is unclear. The CDR3 DNA reads TGTGCCAGCAGTAAGCCGAACACTGAAGCTTTCTTT. It translates to CASSKPNTEAFF.